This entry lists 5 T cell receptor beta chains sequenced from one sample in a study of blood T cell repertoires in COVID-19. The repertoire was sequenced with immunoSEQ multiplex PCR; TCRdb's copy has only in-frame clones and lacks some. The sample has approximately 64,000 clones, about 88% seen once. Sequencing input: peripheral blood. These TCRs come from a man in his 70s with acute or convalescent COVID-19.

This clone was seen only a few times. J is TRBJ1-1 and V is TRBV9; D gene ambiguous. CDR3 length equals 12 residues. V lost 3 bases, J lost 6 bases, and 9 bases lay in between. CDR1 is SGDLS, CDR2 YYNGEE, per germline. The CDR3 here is CASSAGSAEAFF. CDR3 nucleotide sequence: TGTGCCAGCAGCGCGGGATCCGCTGAAGCTTTCTTT.

CDR3 nucleotides: TGTGCCAGCAGTTACAGCCCCTACGAGCAGTACTTC. It specifies CASSYSPYEQYF. The chain links TRBV6-5 to TRBJ2-7; no definite D call. The CDR3 is 12 amino acids. V shed 2 bases and J shed 2 bases, with 4 bases lying between them. Germline V CDR1 and CDR2: MNHEY, SVGAGI.

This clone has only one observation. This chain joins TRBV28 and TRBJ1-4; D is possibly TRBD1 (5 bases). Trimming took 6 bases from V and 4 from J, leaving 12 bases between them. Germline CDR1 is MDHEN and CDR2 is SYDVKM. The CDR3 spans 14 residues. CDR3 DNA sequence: TGTGCCAGCAGCTTCCAGGGCCTTAATGAAAAACTGTTTTTT. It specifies CASSFQGLNEKLFF.

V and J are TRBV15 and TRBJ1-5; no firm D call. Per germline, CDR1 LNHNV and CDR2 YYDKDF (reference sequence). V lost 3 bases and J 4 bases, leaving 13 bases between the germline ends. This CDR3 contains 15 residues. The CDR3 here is CATSSVWRENQPQHF. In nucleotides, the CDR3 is TGTGCCACCAGCAGCGTGTGGAGGGAGAATCAGCCCCAGCATTTT. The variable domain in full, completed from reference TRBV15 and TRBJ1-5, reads DAMVIQNPRYQVTQFGKPVTLSCSQTLNHNVMYWYQQKSSQAPKLLFHYYDKDFNNEADTPDNFQSRRPNTSFCFLDIRSPGLGDTAMYLCATSSVWRENQPQHFGDGTRLSIL.

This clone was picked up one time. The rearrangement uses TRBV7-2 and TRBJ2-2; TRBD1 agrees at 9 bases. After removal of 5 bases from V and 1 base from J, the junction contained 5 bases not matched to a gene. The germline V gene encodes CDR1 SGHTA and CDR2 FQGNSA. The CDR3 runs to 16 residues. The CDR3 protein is CASSPRTGVNTGELFF. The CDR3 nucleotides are TGTGCCAGCAGCCCGAGGACAGGGGTGAACACCGGGGAGCTGTTTTTT. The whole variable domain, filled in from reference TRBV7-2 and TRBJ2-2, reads GAGVSQSPSNKVTEKGKDVELRCDPISGHTALYWYRQSLGQGLEFLIYFQGNSAPDKSGLPSDRFSAERTGGSVSTLTIQRTQQEDSAVYLCASSPRTGVNTGELFFGEGSRLTVL.